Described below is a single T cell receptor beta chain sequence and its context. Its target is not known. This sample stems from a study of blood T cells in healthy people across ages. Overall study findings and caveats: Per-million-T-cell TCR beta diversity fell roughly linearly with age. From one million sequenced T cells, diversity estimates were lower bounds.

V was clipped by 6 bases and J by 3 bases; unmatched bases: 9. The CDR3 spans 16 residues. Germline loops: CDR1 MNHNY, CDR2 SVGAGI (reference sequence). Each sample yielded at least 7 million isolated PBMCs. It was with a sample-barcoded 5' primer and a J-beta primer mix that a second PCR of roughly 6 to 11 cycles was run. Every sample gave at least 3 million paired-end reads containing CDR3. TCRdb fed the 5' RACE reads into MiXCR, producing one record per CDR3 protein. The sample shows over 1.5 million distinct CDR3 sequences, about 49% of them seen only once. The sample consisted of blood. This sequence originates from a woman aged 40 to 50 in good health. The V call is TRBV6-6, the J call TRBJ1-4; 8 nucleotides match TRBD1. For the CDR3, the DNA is TGTGCCAGCAGAAACCAGGGGGCGCGGTCTAATGAAAAACTGTTTTTT. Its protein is CASRNQGARSNEKLFF.